These T cell receptor beta chains were read from a single sample in a study of glioma-infiltrating T cells after dendritic cell vaccination. Assay: immunoSEQ multiplex PCR; the TCRdb copy retains only in-frame clones and omits some. The table lists about 96,000 clones, about four fifths of them singletons. The sequencing used blood, collected before dendritic cell vaccination. The receptors shown here come from a human donor with glioblastoma. Each CDR3 is given with its conserved first and last residue. D genes are given only for firm matches. The size entry is marked missing in some rows and otherwise reads once, few, many or a size class.

TRBJ1-5,-,TRBV12-5,TRBD1,TGTGCTAGTGGGCGAGGACAGGTCAATCAGCCCCAGCATTTT,CASGRGQVNQPQHF
TRBJ2-1,-,TRBV5-1,TRBD2,TGCGCCAGCAGCCACCTTTCCATAGCGGGGGGGACCTACAATGAGCAGTTCTTC,CASSHLSIAGGTYNEQFF
TRBJ2-7,-,TRBV4-2,TRBD1,TGTGCCAGCAGCCAAGAGGGACAGGGGGCTTTCTACGAGCAGTACTTC,CASSQEGQGAFYEQYF
TRBJ1-6,-,TRBV5-1,-,TGCGCCAGCAGCTTGGAGGAGGGAGGCCCCTATAATTCACCCCTCCACTTT,CASSLEEGGPYNSPLHF
TRBJ2-7,-,TRBV7-8,TRBD1,TGTGCCAGCAGCGCCCGATGGGACAGGGTATACGAGCAGTACTTC,CASSARWDRVYEQYF
TRBJ2-1,-,TRBV27,TRBD2,TGTGCCAGCAGTTCTCAACTAGCGGGAAGGGTCAATGAGCAGTTCTTC,CASSSQLAGRVNEQFF
TRBJ2-1,-,TRBV7-7,TRBD1,TGTGCTAGCAGCCAGGCGGACAGGGACTATGAGCAGTTCTTC,CASSQADRDYEQFF
TRBJ2-1,-,TRBV7-9,TRBD2,TGTGCCAGCAGCTTATACGGGGGGGCGGCGGATGAGCAGTTCTTC,CASSLYGGAADEQFF
TRBJ2-2,-,TRBV19,TRBD2,TGTGCCAGTAGTAGGGTTTGGACTAGCGGGAGGGCCACCGGGGAGCTGTTTTTT,CASSRVWTSGRATGELFF
TRBJ2-1,few,TRBV7-9,TRBD2,TGTGCCAGCACCTTAACTAGCGGGGCCTACAATGAGCAGTTCTTC,CASTLTSGAYNEQFF
TRBJ1-2,-,TRBV5-6,TRBD1,TGTGCCAGCAGCCCGACAGGGTTTAACTATGGCTACACCTTC,CASSPTGFNYGYTF
TRBJ1-2,-,TRBV10-3,TRBD1,TGTGCCATCAGTGGACAGGGGGCAGGGAGCTATGGCTACACCTTC,CAISGQGAGSYGYTF
TRBJ2-2,-,TRBV19,TRBD1,TGTGCCAGCAGGGGACAGGCTGACACCGGGGAGCTGTTTTTT,CASRGQADTGELFF
TRBJ1-2,-,TRBV7-9,TRBD1,TGTGCCAGCAGCTTAACGACAGGGGAGGGCTACACCTTC,CASSLTTGEGYTF
TRBJ1-6,-,TRBV7-6,TRBD1,TGTGCCAGCAGCTTAGAACAGGGGAATTCACCCCTCCACTTT,CASSLEQGNSPLHF
TRBJ2-7,-,TRBV12-2,-,TGTGCAAGTCGCTTAGTTGGGACTAGCGGGAATGGGGTGTACGAGCAGTACTTC,CASRLVGTSGNGVYEQYF